This is a list of T cell receptor beta chains from one sample in a study of breast tumors, draining lymph nodes, adjacent tissues. TCRdb redid the calling of the multiplex PCR reads with MiXCR, one entry per CDR3 protein. Here the sample spans around 250,000 distinct CDR3 sequences, less than 35% being singletons. Sequencing was performed on axillary lymph node tissue. Every receptor here comes from a female donor with breast cancer. Some clones in this sample may be carry-over from other donors' samples. Both conserved end residues are part of each CDR3. The order of the fields is V gene, J gene, D gene, CDR3 protein. A D gene is named only where the DNA matches it firmly.

>TRBV20-1|TRBJ1-2|TRBD1
CSAGQENYGSTF
>TRBV6-1|TRBJ2-7|TRBD1
CASTRDRAYEQYF
>TRBV7-9|TRBJ2-1|.
CASSLVTDTQFF
>TRBV20-1|TRBJ2-6|TRBD2
CSARFFRTSGGDVGANVLTF
>TRBV6-5|TRBJ1-5|.
CASSHEGLGQPQHF
>TRBV2|TRBJ1-2|.
CASQDNNYGYTF
>TRBV12-3/TRBV12-4|TRBJ1-5|TRBD1
CASSGTGEGQPQHF
>TRBV20-1|TRBJ2-1|TRBD2
CSAIGTSGRGEQFF
>TRBV12-3/TRBV12-4|TRBJ2-1|.
CASSLIISVISYNEQFF
>TRBV15|TRBJ2-3|TRBD2
CATSRDRTSGGASQYF
>TRBV4-3|TRBJ1-6|.
CASSHRGDSPLHF
>TRBV7-8|TRBJ2-2|TRBD2
CASRFAGTSGRLGTGELFF
>TRBV9|TRBJ2-3|TRBD1
CASSIQGIRTDTQYF
>TRBV4-1|TRBJ2-1|TRBD1
CASSQGRGSYNEQFF
>TRBV7-9|TRBJ2-3|.
CASSEITADTQYF
>TRBV28|TRBJ1-3|.
CASSFTGLSGNTIYF
>TRBV7-4|TRBJ1-5|.
CASRIVSNQPQHF
>TRBV29-1|TRBJ2-1|.
CSVEEWLINEQFF
>TRBV2|TRBJ2-7|.
CASSAQGASWEQYF
>TRBV4-1|TRBJ2-6|TRBD1
CASSQHDRGQASTGANVLTF
>TRBV6-2/TRBV6-3|TRBJ1-6|TRBD1
CASSLAGQVSLHF
>TRBV5-1|TRBJ1-3|.
CASSLDAGSGNTIYF
>TRBV20-1|TRBJ1-5|.
CSAGAGAGGQPQHF
>TRBV10-1|TRBJ2-1|.
CASSEGSRHLFF
>TRBV24-1|TRBJ2-6|.
CATSGTLPGSGANVLTF
>TRBV5-1|TRBJ2-3|TRBD1
CASSPGQGPGNTTETQYF
>TRBV9|TRBJ2-1|TRBD1
CASSDRDRGNEQFF
>TRBV7-9|TRBJ1-2|TRBD1
CASSLLGQGGNYGYTF
>TRBV13|TRBJ2-1|TRBD2
CAISLGLAGYNEQFF
>TRBV15|TRBJ1-1|.
CATSRDLNSLRGIPNTEAFF
>TRBV20-1|TRBJ1-2|.
CSAKGDTGLRGYTF
>TRBV29-1|TRBJ2-5|TRBD1
CSVRRRTGEETQYF
>TRBV11-1|TRBJ2-1|.
CASKWDTNTGELYNEQFF
>TRBV27|TRBJ1-6|.
CASSFFNSPLHF
>TRBV7-2|TRBJ2-5|.
CASSLLSGSETKYF
>TRBV7-6|TRBJ1-2|TRBD1
CASSLTRDRGLNYGYTF
>TRBV7-9|TRBJ1-2|.
CASSSRQGSAYGYTF
>TRBV7-2|TRBJ2-7|.
CASSLWASSEQYF
>TRBV19|TRBJ2-7|.
CASSRPGTSYEQYF
>TRBV6-5|TRBJ1-3|.
CASSSQQAAGAVNTIYF
>TRBV27|TRBJ2-1|.
CASNPVPYNEQFF
>TRBV16|TRBJ2-7|.
CASSQGTGTPRAYEQYF